These 14 T cell receptor beta chains were all obtained from the same sample, sequenced in a study of blood T cells in healthy people across ages. A second about 7 to 12 cycle PCR used barcoded and J-beta primers. TCRdb reprocessed the 5' RACE reads with MiXCR, giving one entry per CDR3 protein. The data show about 800,000 distinct CDR3 sequences, about 25% seen once. These sequences were also reported in another study, on T cells of mothers and their children.

Sequencing used blood. The source is a boy between 5 and 17 years old in good health.

This clonotype was picked up a small number of times. This likely comes from a read error, as the CDR3 has no conserved phenylalanine or tryptophan at its end. This chain links TRBV16 with TRBJ1-1; the D gene is possibly TRBD1 (5 bases). Germline values: CDR1 KGHSY, CDR2 FQNENV. This CDR3 has 16 residues. The V end was cut by 0 bases, the J end by 3 bases, with 14 bases between. DNA for the CDR3: TGTGCCAGCAGCCAATCGATCGGGGGTTGGGACACTGAAGCTTTCGTT. This encodes CASSQSIGGWDTEAFV.

The chain links TRBV21-1 to TRBJ2-5; the table assigns TRBD1, which was not confirmed against the DNA. TRBV21-1 constitutes a pseudogene. The CDR3 totals 19 residues. CDR3 nucleotides: TGTGCCAGCAGCAAACGATGCCCCCAACCTGCTTGGCATGTGGAGACCCAGTACTTC. This gives the protein CASSKRCPQPAWHVETQYF.

This clonotype was recorded a few times. The chain employs TRBV7-3 and TRBJ2-3, with D possibly being TRBD1 (5 bases). CDR1 is SGHTA and CDR2 is FQGTGA in the germline V gene. V lost 2 bases and J 8 bases, leaving 11 bases between the germline ends. The CDR3 consists of 13 residues. The CDR3 region has the DNA TGTGCCAGCAGCTTACAGGGCCCCGGTACGCAGTATTTT. Amino acid sequence: CASSLQGPGTQYF.

This clonotype was picked up a small number of times. V usage is TRBV7-2 and J usage is TRBJ2-5, with 12 bases matching TRBD2. The CDR3 consists of 15 residues. Germline V gene data show CDR1 as SGHTA and CDR2 as FQGNSA. J lost 4 bases, V lost 6 bases, and 6 bases had no gene match. Here the CDR3 reads CASSSSGRAGETQYF. For the CDR3, the DNA is TGTGCCAGCAGTTCTAGCGGGAGGGCGGGAGAGACCCAGTACTTC.

This clonotype has only a few counts. This rearrangement joins TRBV27 to TRBJ1-4; D is undetermined. Germline lookup yields CDR1 MNHEY and CDR2 SMNVEV (reference sequence). This CDR3 comprises 15 residues. The V end lost 0 bases, the J end lost 3 bases, and 8 bases lay between the germline ends. CDR3 bases: TGTGCCAGCAGTTTATCGTTGCGGGCTAATGAAAAACTGTTTTTT. Its protein is CASSLSLRANEKLFF.

This clonotype has only a few counts. The CDR3 here is CSVESPSTGELFF. As DNA, the CDR3 is TGCAGCGTTGAGTCCCCCTCTACCGGGGAGCTGTTTTTT. The genes are TRBV29-1 and TRBJ2-2; unclear D gene. V was shortened by 3 bases and J by 5 bases, with 10 bases between the two germline ends. The CDR3 is made up of 13 amino acids. The germline CDR1 and CDR2 sequences are SQVTM and ANQGSEA.

This clonotype has just a few counts. The chain joins TRBV19 to TRBJ1-2; D not certain. V gave up 1 base and J gave up 7 bases, with 16 bases separating them. CDR3 length equals 15 residues. The germline V gene encodes CDR1 LNHDA and CDR2 SQIVND (reference sequence). CDR3 sequence: CASSIAVRAPGGYTF. The CDR3 bases are TGTGCCAGTAGTATAGCGGTCCGAGCGCCGGGTGGCTACACCTTC.

The V and J genes are TRBV27 and TRBJ2-5, with TRBD2 identical over 8 bases. CDR3 length: 18 amino acids. J lost 11 bases, V lost 1 base, and 21 bases had no gene match. CDR1 is MNHEY and CDR2 is SMNVEV in the germline V gene (reference sequence). The CDR3 is CASSLYPDRAGVKLEQYF. The CDR3, as DNA: TGTGCCAGCAGTTTATACCCTGATAGAGCGGGAGTTAAGCTTGAGCAGTACTTC.

In this sample, this clonotype turned up a few times. The chain couples TRBV7-9 to TRBJ1-4, with 11 bases lining up with TRBD1. The CDR3 length is 16 residues. With 5 bases clipped from V and 3 bases from J, the junction kept 5 bases outside the gene matches. Per germline, CDR1 SEHNR and CDR2 FQNEAQ (reference sequence). DNA for the CDR3: TGTGCCAGCAGCACGGGACAGGGGGGGCCTAATGAAAAACTGTTTTTT. Translating gives CASSTGQGGPNEKLFF.

This clonotype was seen a few times. The rearrangement joins TRBV20-1 to TRBJ2-1; 14 nucleotides align to TRBD2. The V gene end was trimmed by 3 bases and the J gene end by 0 bases; junction bases not matched to a gene: 13. This CDR3 has 20 residues. CDR1 DFQATT and CDR2 SNEGSKA come from the germline V gene (reference sequence). CDR3 residues: CSARAPVGLAGARSYNEQFF. CDR3 nucleotides: TGCAGTGCTAGGGCCCCCGTGGGACTAGCGGGAGCCCGCTCCTACAATGAGCAGTTCTTC.

This clonotype occurred a few times. This chain uses TRBV7-6 with TRBJ1-6, with D unresolved. CDR3 length: 14 residues. Germline-derived CDR1 and CDR2 are SGHVS and FNYEAQ. Deletions cut 1 base from V and 5 bases from J, with 6 bases between. The CDR3 reads CASSLERDNSPLHF. DNA of the CDR3: TGTGCCAGCAGCTTAGAACGGGATAATTCACCCCTCCACTTT.

V is TRBV19 and J is TRBJ2-1; D call uncertain. The J call may be in error: the DNA end matches TRBJ2-5 better. Germline lookup yields CDR1 LNHDA and CDR2 SQIVND (reference sequence). The CDR3 runs to 19 residues. The CDR3 here is CASSLPPHGRNSPFETQYF. The CDR3 DNA is TGTGCCAGTAGTCTACCACCGCACGGTCGAAACTCTCCTTTTGAGACCCAGTACTTC.

Worth noting for this clonotype: Lacking the conserved final phenylalanine or tryptophan, this CDR3 likely reflects a read error. The chain recombines TRBV25-1 with TRBJ2-2; TRBD1 is a possible D gene (5 bases). This CDR3 has 14 residues. V lost 0 bases to trimming and J lost 3 bases, with 5 bases between them. The germline gives CDR1 MGHDK, CDR2 SYGVNS. For the CDR3, the DNA is TGTGCCAGCAGTGAATACAGGGACACCGGGGAGCTGTTTCTT. Translating gives CASSEYRDTGELFL.

This clonotype appeared a few times. The chain employs TRBV9 and TRBJ2-2; 8 bases map to TRBD2. Germline values: CDR1 SGDLS, CDR2 YYNGEE. CDR3 length: 17 amino acids. V lost 0 bases to trimming and J lost 7 bases; unmatched junction nucleotides: 11. This CDR3 is CASSVEVAGSLGGELFF. The CDR3 DNA follows: TGTGCCAGCAGCGTAGAAGTAGCGGGGTCCCTCGGCGGGGAGCTGTTTTTT.